The rows below give T cell receptor beta chains drawn from one sample of a study of cytomegalovirus exposure and HLA in healthy donors. Using immunoSEQ multiplex PCR, the repertoire was profiled, and TCRdb retains in-frame clones only, with some absent. The sample lists around 120,000 clones, 74% occurring once. The sequencing input was PBMCs. Receptor source: a woman between 50 and 59 years old in good health and CMV-seropositive. Each CDR3 is given with its conserved first and last residue. The D gene is left open where the match is weak. Where a row states a size, it is once, few, many or the class of an expanded clone; other rows omit it.

J gene,clone size,V gene,D gene,CDR3 protein,CDR3 DNA
TRBJ2-3,-,TRBV7-2,TRBD1,CASSLGDRGFPDTQYF,TGTGCCAGCAGCTTAGGAGACAGGGGGTTCCCAGATACGCAGTATTTT
TRBJ1-1,-,TRBV5-1,-,CASSARSKQGMTEAFF,TGCGCCAGCAGCGCCAGATCAAAACAGGGAATGACTGAAGCTTTCTTT
TRBJ1-1,-,TRBV19,-,CASSRQPNTEAFF,TGTGCCAGTAGTAGACAGCCGAACACTGAAGCTTTCTTT
TRBJ2-1,-,TRBV5-6,-,CASSLVVTAGEQFF,TGTGCCAGCAGCTTGGTGGTGACAGCCGGTGAGCAGTTCTTC
TRBJ1-5,once,TRBV7-2,TRBD1,CASSLRGTGDQPQHF,TGTGCCAGCAGCTTACGTGGAACAGGGGATCAGCCCCAGCATTTT
TRBJ1-2,-,TRBV27,-,CASSLSAGIYGYTF,TGTGCCAGCAGTTTATCGGCAGGAATTTATGGCTACACCTTC
TRBJ2-4,-,TRBV28,-,CASSSGRDIQYF,TGTGCCAGCAGTTCCGGCCGGGACATTCAGTACTTC
TRBJ2-5,-,TRBV7-2,TRBD1,CASSRRQGPETQYF,TGTGCCAGCAGCAGACGACAGGGTCCAGAGACCCAGTACTTC
TRBJ2-2,-,TRBV30,-,CASYQGIGELFF,TGTGCCTCCTACCAGGGTATCGGGGAGCTGTTTTTT
TRBJ2-7,-,TRBV5-6,TRBD1,CASSLGQGFYEQYF,TGTGCCAGCAGCTTGGGACAGGGGTTCTACGAGCAGTACTTC
TRBJ1-2,-,TRBV4-1,-,CASSQERAQLGYTF,TGCGCCAGCAGCCAAGAGAGGGCCCAGCTTGGCTACACCTTC
TRBJ2-7,-,TRBV19,-,CASSSTRLGSYEQYF,TGTGCCAGTAGTTCGACAAGGCTTGGGTCCTACGAGCAGTACTTC
TRBJ2-7,-,TRBV7-2,TRBD1,CASSLGTGPYEQYF,TGTGCCAGCAGCTTGGGGACAGGGCCGTACGAGCAGTACTTC
TRBJ1-6,few,TRBV10-1,-,CASSHFVLIRFRSSYNSPLHF,TGCGCCAGCAGTCATTTCGTTCTCATACGTTTTAGGAGCTCCTATAATTCACCCCTCCACTTT
TRBJ1-1,-,TRBV20-1,-,CSAERAAEAFF,TGCAGTGCAGAGAGGGCAGCTGAAGCTTTCTTT
TRBJ2-7,-,TRBV7-8,-,CASSPPPPVEQYF,TGTGCCAGCAGCCCACCCCCCCCGGTTGAGCAGTACTTC
TRBJ2-3,-,TRBV5-8,-,CASNDRQGTDTQYF,TGTGCCAGCAACGACCGACAGGGCACAGATACGCAGTATTTT
TRBJ1-1,-,TRBV27,TRBD1,CASSRQGWMNTEAFF,TGTGCCAGCAGCCGACAGGGGTGGATGAACACTGAAGCTTTCTTT
TRBJ1-1,-,TRBV20-1,-,CSAREQIEAFF,TGCAGTGCTAGGGAACAGATAGAAGCTTTCTTT
TRBJ1-2,-,TRBV2,-,CASQQDFYGYTF,TGTGCCAGCCAACAGGATTTCTATGGCTACACCTTC
TRBJ1-1,-,TRBV6-6,TRBD1,CASNPTGTNTEAFF,TGTGCCAGCAACCCGACAGGGACGAACACTGAAGCTTTCTTT
TRBJ1-4,-,TRBV7-2,-,CASSLGGDEKLFF,TGTGCCAGCAGCTTAGGTGGAGATGAAAAACTGTTTTTT
TRBJ1-2,-,TRBV6-5,-,CASSFYKEGYGYTF,TGTGCCAGCAGTTTCTACAAGGAGGGGTATGGCTACACCTTC
TRBJ2-6,-,TRBV7-9,-,CASSTLGGLWANVLTF,TGTGCCAGCAGCACATTAGGGGGTCTCTGGGCCAACGTCCTGACTTTC
TRBJ1-2,-,TRBV6-1,-,CASTYRESYGYTF,TGTGCCAGCACTTACAGGGAGTCCTATGGCTACACCTTC
TRBJ2-1,-,TRBV30,-,CAWTTYGGDEQFF,TGTGCCTGGACTACCTATGGGGGCGATGAGCAGTTCTTC
TRBJ1-1,-,TRBV2,TRBD1,CASSEEGQGQAFF,TGTGCCAGCAGTGAAGAGGGACAGGGCCAAGCTTTCTTT
TRBJ1-2,few,TRBV5-1,-,CASSPLAAGNYGYTF,TGCGCCAGCAGCCCCCTTGCAGCAGGGAACTATGGCTACACCTTC
TRBJ1-5,-,TRBV9,-,CASSEGNYDQPQHF,TGTGCCAGCAGCGAGGGGAACTACGATCAGCCCCAGCATTTT
TRBJ2-1,-,TRBV23-1,TRBD2,CARPTQQHGVSGRTTYNEQFF,TGCGCCAGGCCGACTCAGCAACATGGGGTTAGCGGGAGGACGACCTACAATGAGCAGTTCTTC
TRBJ2-1,-,TRBV18,TRBD1,CASSRISGQDHNEQFF,TGTGCCAGCTCACGTATTTCCGGACAGGACCACAATGAGCAGTTCTTC
TRBJ1-1,-,TRBV7-9,-,CASSLMGSLGNTEAFF,TGTGCCAGCAGCTTAATGGGCAGTTTGGGGAACACTGAAGCTTTCTTT
TRBJ2-7,-,TRBV15,TRBD1,CATSIFDRDEQYF,TGTGCCACCAGCATCTTCGACAGGGACGAGCAGTACTTC
TRBJ1-3,once,TRBV18,TRBD1,CASSPPNYRTGVSGNTIYF,TGTGCCAGCTCACCACCTAATTATCGGACAGGGGTCTCTGGAAACACCATATATTTT
TRBJ1-1,few,TRBV4-3,-,CASSQDSSSLAFF,TGCGCCAGCAGCCAAGATAGTAGTTCCCTGGCTTTCTTT
TRBJ2-2,-,TRBV28,-,CASRPEAGELFF,TGTGCCAGCAGGCCCGAGGCCGGGGAGCTGTTTTTT
TRBJ2-1,-,TRBV4-2,-,CASSQDMRSYNEQFF,TGTGCCAGCAGCCAAGATATGAGATCCTACAATGAGCAGTTCTTC
TRBJ2-7,few,TRBV6-1,-,CASSEAQNSEQYF,TGTGCCAGCAGTGAAGCGCAAAACAGCGAGCAGTACTTC
TRBJ1-5,-,TRBV7-6,-,CASSLGSGRGNQPQHF,TGTGCCAGCAGCTTAGGTTCAGGCAGGGGCAATCAGCCCCAGCATTTT
TRBJ2-7,few,TRBV4-1,-,CASSLETAGSYEQYF,TGCGCCAGCAGCCTTGAAACCGCAGGTTCCTACGAGCAGTACTTC
TRBJ2-5,few,TRBV2,TRBD2,CASSEKGLRQETQYF,TGTGCCAGCAGTGAAAAGGGACTACGACAAGAGACCCAGTACTTC
TRBJ1-6,-,TRBV2,TRBD1,CASSGGQGILNSPLHF,TGTGCCAGCAGTGGGGGACAGGGGATCCTAAATTCACCCCTCCACTTT
TRBJ2-2,-,TRBV12-5,-,CASGLRGIMNTGELFF,TGTGCTAGTGGTTTGCGGGGAATTATGAACACCGGGGAGCTGTTTTTT
TRBJ2-7,-,TRBV12-5,TRBD1,CASAPTGYYEQYF,TGTGCTAGTGCCCCGACAGGGTACTACGAGCAGTACTTC
TRBJ1-2,once,TRBV19,TRBD1,CASRDTGVGYGYTF,TGTGCCAGTAGGGACACAGGGGTCGGCTATGGCTACACCTTC
TRBJ2-7,few,TRBV29-1,TRBD2,CSVLLAGTLFEQYF,TGCAGCGTCCTCCTAGCGGGAACATTGTTCGAGCAGTACTTC
TRBJ1-4,-,TRBV29-1,TRBD1,CSVGQGVNEKLFF,TGCAGCGTCGGACAGGGAGTCAATGAAAAACTGTTTTTT
TRBJ2-2,-,TRBV10-3,-,CAISENTGNTGELFF,TGTGCCATCAGTGAGAATACAGGCAACACCGGGGAGCTGTTTTTT